This TCR beta chain originates from a study of OX40 agonist ivuxolimab in advanced cancers. Turning to the study itself: Allowance was made for prior anti-PD-1, anti-PD-L1 or anti-CTLA-4 therapy, and around 41% had some.

Data came from immunoSEQ multiplex PCR; TCRdb stores just in-frame clones and leaves some out. The sample records over 9,500 clones, about three quarters being singletons. A note on this clone: As yet, its antigen is unknown.

Regarding the study as a whole: At 0.1 to 3.0 mg/kg, CD4+ and CD8+ blood T cells expanded clonally by week 6.

The CDR3 consists of 13 residues. Between the trimmed V and J ends, which lost 1 base and 4 bases, there was a span of 10 bases. Germline-derived CDR1 and CDR2 are SQVTM and ANQGSEA. The chain has TRBV29-1 and TRBJ1-2, with no clear D. This specimen was CD4+ or CD8+ T cells sorted from blood, taken in a trial of the OX40 agonist ivuxolimab. The origin of this receptor is an adult with an advanced solid tumor such as melanoma, head and neck, liver or kidney cancer. CDR3 amino acids: CSVEGSGIYGYTF. DNA of the CDR3: TGCAGCGTTGAAGGGTCGGGGATCTATGGCTACACCTTC.